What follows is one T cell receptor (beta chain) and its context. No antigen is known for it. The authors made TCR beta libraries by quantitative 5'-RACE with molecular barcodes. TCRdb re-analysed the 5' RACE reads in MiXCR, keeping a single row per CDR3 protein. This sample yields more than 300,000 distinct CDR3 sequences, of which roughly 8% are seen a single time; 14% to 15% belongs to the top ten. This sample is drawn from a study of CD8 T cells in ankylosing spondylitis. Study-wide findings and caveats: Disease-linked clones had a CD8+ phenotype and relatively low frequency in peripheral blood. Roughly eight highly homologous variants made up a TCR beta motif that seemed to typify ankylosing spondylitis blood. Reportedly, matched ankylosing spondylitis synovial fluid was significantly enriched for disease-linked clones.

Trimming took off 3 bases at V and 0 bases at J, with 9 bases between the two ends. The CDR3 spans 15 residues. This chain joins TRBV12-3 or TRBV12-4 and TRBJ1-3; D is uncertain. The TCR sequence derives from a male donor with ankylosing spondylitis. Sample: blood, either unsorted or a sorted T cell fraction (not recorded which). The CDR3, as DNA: TGTGCCAGCAGTTTCGACGGGTTCTCTGGAAACACCATATATTTT. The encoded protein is CASSFDGFSGNTIYF.